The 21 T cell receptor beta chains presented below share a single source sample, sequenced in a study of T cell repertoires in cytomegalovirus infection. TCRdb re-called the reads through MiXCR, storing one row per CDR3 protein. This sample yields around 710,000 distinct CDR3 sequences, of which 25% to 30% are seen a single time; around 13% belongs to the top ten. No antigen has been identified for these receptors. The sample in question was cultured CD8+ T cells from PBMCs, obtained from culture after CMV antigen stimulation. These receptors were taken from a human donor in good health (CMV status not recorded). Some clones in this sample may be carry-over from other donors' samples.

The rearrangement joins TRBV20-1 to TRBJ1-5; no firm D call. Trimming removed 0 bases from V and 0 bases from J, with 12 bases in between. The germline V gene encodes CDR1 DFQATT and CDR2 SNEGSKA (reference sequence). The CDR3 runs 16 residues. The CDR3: CSARDTAVNSNQPQHF. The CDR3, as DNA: TGCAGTGCTAGAGATACCGCAGTTAATAGCAATCAGCCCCAGCATTTT.

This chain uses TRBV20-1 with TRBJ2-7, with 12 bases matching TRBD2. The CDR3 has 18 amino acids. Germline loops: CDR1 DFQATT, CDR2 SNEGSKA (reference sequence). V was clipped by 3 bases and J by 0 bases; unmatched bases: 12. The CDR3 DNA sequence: TGCAGTGCTAGGAAAAAGTGGACTAGCGGGGCCACCTCCTACGAGCAGTACTTC. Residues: CSARKKWTSGATSYEQYF.

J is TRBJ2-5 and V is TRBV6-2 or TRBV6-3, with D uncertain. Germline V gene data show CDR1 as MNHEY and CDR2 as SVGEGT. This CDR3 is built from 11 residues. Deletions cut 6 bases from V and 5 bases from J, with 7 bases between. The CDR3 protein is CASSPFETQYF. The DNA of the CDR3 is TGTGCCAGCAGCCCGTTTGAGACCCAGTACTTC.

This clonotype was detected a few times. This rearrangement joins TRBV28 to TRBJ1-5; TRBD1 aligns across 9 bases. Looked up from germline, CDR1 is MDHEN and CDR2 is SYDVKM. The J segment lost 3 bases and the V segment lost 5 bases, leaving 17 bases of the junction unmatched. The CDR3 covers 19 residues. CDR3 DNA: TGTGCCAGCAGTCCCTCTACCCCGGGACAGGGAGGAAACAATCAGCCCCAGCATTTT. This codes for CASSPSTPGQGGNNQPQHF.

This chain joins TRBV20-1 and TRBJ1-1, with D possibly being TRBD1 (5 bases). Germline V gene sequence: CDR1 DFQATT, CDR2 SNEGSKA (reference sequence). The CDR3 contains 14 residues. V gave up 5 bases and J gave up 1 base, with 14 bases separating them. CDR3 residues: CSAPGGNRNTEAFF. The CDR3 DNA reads TGCAGTGCTCCCGGGGGGAATAGGAACACTGAAGCTTTCTTT.

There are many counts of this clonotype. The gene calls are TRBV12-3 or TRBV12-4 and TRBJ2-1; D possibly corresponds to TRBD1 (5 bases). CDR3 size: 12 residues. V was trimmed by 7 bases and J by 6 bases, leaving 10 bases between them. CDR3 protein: CASTLGANEQFF. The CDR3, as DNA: TGTGCCAGCACCCTAGGGGCCAATGAGCAGTTCTTC.

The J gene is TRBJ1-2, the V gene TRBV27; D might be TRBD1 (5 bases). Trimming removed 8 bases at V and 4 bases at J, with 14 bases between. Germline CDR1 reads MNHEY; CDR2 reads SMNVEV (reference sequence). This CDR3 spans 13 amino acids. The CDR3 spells CASATSQGYGYTF. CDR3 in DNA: TGTGCCAGCGCAACAAGTCAGGGCTATGGCTACACCTTC.

The CDR3 spells CASTNGQGRGPNYGYTF. In nucleotides, the CDR3 is TGTGCCAGCACAAACGGACAGGGGAGGGGACCTAACTATGGCTACACCTTC. The chain joins TRBV11-2 to TRBJ1-2; the match to TRBD1 covers 9 bases. The CDR3 runs to 17 residues. Germline values: CDR1 SGHAT, CDR2 FQNNGV. V dropped 7 bases and J dropped 0; count of bases not matched to a gene: 12.

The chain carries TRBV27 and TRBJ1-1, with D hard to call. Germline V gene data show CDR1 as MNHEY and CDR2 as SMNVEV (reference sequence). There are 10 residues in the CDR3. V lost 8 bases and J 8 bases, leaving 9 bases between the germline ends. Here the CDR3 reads CASPLTEAFF. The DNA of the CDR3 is TGTGCCAGCCCCCTCACGGAAGCTTTCTTT.

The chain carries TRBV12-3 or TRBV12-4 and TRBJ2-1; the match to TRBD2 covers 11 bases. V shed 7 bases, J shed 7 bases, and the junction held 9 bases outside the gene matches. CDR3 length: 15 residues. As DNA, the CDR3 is TGTGCCAGCACCCTTAGCGGGGGGGCGGGTAATGAGCAGTTCTTC. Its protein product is CASTLSGGAGNEQFF.

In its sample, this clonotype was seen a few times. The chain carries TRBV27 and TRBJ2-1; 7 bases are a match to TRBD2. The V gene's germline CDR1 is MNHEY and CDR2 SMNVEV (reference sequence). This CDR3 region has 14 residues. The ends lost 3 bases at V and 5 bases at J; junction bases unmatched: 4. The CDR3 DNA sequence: TGTGCCAGCAGTTTTGGGGGGGAGCACAATGAGCAGTTCTTC. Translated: CASSFGGEHNEQFF.

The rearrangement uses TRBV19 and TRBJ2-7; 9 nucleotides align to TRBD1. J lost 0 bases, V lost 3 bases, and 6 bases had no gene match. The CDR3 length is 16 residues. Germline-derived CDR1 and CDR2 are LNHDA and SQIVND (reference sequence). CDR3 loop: CASSMTGGYISYEQYF. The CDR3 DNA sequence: TGTGCCAGTAGTATGACAGGGGGATATATCTCCTACGAGCAGTACTTC.

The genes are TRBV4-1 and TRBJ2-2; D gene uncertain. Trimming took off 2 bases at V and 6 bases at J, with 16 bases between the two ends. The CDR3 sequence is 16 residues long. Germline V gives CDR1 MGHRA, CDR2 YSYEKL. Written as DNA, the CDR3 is TGCGCCAGCAGCCAAATGAAGACTTACTCCGCCGGGGAGCTGTTTTTT. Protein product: CASSQMKTYSAGELFF.

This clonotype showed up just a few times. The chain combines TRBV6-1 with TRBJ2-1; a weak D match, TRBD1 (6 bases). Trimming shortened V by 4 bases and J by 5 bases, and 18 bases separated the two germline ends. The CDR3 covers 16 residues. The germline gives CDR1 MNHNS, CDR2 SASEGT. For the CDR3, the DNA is TGTGCCAGCAGTGTACTAAGGGGGACGCGAGACAATGAGCAGTTCTTC. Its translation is CASSVLRGTRDNEQFF.

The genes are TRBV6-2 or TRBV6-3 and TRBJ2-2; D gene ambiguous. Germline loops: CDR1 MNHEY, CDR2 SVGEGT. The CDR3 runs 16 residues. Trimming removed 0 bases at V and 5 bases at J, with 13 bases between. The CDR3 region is CASSYSPSVGTGELFF. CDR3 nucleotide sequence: TGTGCCAGCAGTTACTCGCCGAGTGTGGGAACCGGGGAGCTGTTTTTT.

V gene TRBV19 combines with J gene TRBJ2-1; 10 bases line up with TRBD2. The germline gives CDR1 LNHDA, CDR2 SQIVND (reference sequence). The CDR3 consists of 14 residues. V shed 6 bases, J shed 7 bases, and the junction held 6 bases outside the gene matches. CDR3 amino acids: CASRAGGPRNEQFF. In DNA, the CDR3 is TGTGCCAGTAGAGCGGGGGGGCCGAGGAATGAGCAGTTCTTC.

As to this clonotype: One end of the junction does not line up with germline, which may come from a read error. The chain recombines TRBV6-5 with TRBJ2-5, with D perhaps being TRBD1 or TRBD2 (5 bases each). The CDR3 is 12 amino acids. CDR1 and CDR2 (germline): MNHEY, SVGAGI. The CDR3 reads CASRGTEETRYF. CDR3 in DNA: TGTGCCAGCAGGGGGACGGAAGAGACCCGGTACTTC.

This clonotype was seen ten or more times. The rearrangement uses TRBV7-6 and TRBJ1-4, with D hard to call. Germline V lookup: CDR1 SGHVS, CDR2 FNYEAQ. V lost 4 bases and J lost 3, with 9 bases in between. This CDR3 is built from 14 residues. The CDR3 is CASSSRRSNEKLFF. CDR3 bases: TGTGCCAGCAGCTCCCGACGGTCTAATGAAAAACTGTTTTTT. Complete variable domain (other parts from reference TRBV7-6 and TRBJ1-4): GAGVSQSPRYKVTKRGQDVALRCDPISGHVSLYWYRQALGQGPEFLTYFNYEAQQDKSGLPNDRFSAERPEGSISTLTIQRTEQRDSAMYRCASSSRRSNEKLFFGSGTQLSVL.

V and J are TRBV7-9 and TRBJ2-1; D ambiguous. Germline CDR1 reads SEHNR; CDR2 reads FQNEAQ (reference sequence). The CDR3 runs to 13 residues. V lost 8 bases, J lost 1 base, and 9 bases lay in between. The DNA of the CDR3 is TGTGCCAGCTTTAAGGCTTCCTACAATGAGCAGTTCTTC. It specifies CASFKASYNEQFF.

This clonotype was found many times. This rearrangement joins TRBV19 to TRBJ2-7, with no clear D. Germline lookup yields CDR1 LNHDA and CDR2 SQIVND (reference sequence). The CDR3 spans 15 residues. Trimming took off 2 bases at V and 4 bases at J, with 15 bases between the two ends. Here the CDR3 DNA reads TGTGCCAGTAGTATATCGCTGGGCCCCCAGTACGAGCAGTACTTC. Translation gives CASSISLGPQYEQYF. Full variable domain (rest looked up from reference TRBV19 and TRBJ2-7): DGGITQSPKYLFRKEGQNVTLSCEQNLNHDAMYWYRQDPGQGLRLIYYSQIVNDFQKGDIAEGYSVSREKKESFPLTVTSAQKNPTAFYLCASSISLGPQYEQYFGPGTRLTVT.

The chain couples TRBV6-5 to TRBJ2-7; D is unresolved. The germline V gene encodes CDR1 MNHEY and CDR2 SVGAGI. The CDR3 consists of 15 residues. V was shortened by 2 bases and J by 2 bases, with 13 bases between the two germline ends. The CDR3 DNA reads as TGTGCCAGCAGTTACGCCCGACCACCTGCCTACGAGCAGTACTTC. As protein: CASSYARPPAYEQYF.